Below are 12 T cell receptor beta chains sequenced from a single sample in a study of TIL therapy for anti-PD-1-resistant metastatic lung cancer. The immunoSEQ assay was v3. Data came from immunoSEQ multiplex PCR; TCRdb stores just in-frame clones and leaves some out. This table has around 59,000 clones, 55% to 75% appearing once. This sample's time point: pre-treatment sample, taken before nivolumab and TIL therapy. Sequences were derived from blood, sampled at baseline. These receptors all come from a person aged 25-85 years with non-small cell lung cancer.

The chain carries TRBV27 and TRBJ2-3, with D perhaps matching TRBD1 (5 bases). Germline CDR1 MNHEY, CDR2 SMNVEV (reference sequence). The CDR3 totals 13 residues. Trimming cost V 9 bases and J 1 base, with 11 bases left between them. Here the CDR3 DNA reads TGTGCCAGGAACCTCAGGGGCACAGATACGCAGTATTTT. Translating it yields CARNLRGTDTQYF.

CDR3 loop: CAGGPGSRNSPLHF. The DNA of the CDR3 is TGTGCCGGCGGGCCCGGCAGCCGAAATTCACCCCTCCACTTT. The rearrangement links TRBV28 to TRBJ1-6; D is undetermined. Trimming pared 11 bases from V and 7 bases from J, leaving 18 bases between. The germline CDR1 and CDR2 sequences are MDHEN and SYDVKM. The CDR3 length is 14 residues.

The chain carries TRBV4-1 and TRBJ1-1; D is perhaps TRBD1 (6 bases). Germline V CDR1 and CDR2: MGHRA, YSYEKL. V was cut by 3 bases and J by 2 bases, with 13 bases left in between. This CDR3 comprises 15 residues. CDR3 protein: CASSQPEGGNTEAFF. CDR3 sequence (DNA): TGCGCCAGCAGCCAGCCCGAGGGGGGAAACACTGAAGCTTTCTTT.

This chain connects TRBV6-5 to TRBJ2-1, with 7 nucleotides matching TRBD2. The CDR3 runs 16 residues. V lost 0 bases to trimming and J lost 4 bases; unmatched junction nucleotides: 6. CDR1 is MNHEY and CDR2 is SVGAGI in the germline V gene. The CDR3 region is CASSYSSTSVYNEQFF. Here the CDR3 DNA reads TGTGCCAGCAGTTACTCGAGTACTAGCGTATACAATGAGCAGTTCTTC.

The chain uses TRBV6-4 and TRBJ2-1, with D possibly being TRBD1 or TRBD2 (5 bases each). CDR1 and CDR2 (germline): MRHNA, SNTAGT. V shed 4 bases and J shed 5 bases, with 9 bases lying between them. The length of the CDR3 is 13 residues. CDR3 coding DNA: TGTGCCAGCAGTGCCCAGGGAGACAATGAGCAGTTCTTC. It specifies CASSAQGDNEQFF.

V and J are TRBV11-2 and TRBJ2-7, with D maybe TRBD2 (6 bases). CDR1 and CDR2 (germline): SGHAT, FQNNGV. This CDR3 spans 14 amino acids. Trimming left V 5 bases short and J 0 bases short, with 11 bases between. The CDR3 here is CASSTAGNSYEQYF. CDR3 nucleotides: TGTGCCAGCAGCACGGCGGGGAACTCCTACGAGCAGTACTTC.

This sequence joins TRBV30 and TRBJ2-1, with TRBD2 as a possible D gene (5 bases). Germline CDR1 GTSNPN, CDR2 SVGIG (reference sequence). V was shortened by 1 base and J by 13 bases, with 26 bases between the two germline ends. The CDR3 sequence is 16 residues long. The CDR3 sequence is CAWSGHGPGWVGEQFF. For the CDR3, the DNA is TGTGCCTGGAGTGGACATGGGCCAGGTTGGGTGGGAGAACAGTTCTTC.

The chain uses TRBV5-5 and TRBJ2-2; D remains unclear. Looked up from germline, CDR1 is SGHKS and CDR2 is YYEKEE (reference sequence). The CDR3 has 16 amino acids. Trimming shortened V by 0 bases and J by 5 bases, and 14 bases separated the two germline ends. CDR3 in amino acids: CASSLARWAVTGELFF. The CDR3 nucleotides read TGTGCCAGCAGCTTGGCACGTTGGGCCGTAACCGGGGAGCTGTTTTTT.

This sequence joins TRBV7-2 and TRBJ2-7, with TRBD2 identical over 12 bases. The CDR3 contains 17 residues. Germline V gene data show CDR1 as SGHTA and CDR2 as FQGNSA. V lost 3 bases and J lost 7; bases outside the gene matches: 13. The CDR3 DNA sequence: TGTGCCAGCAGCTTTGCACCACCTTCTAGCGGGAGGGAGGAGCAGTACTTC. It yields the protein CASSFAPPSSGREEQYF.

This clone was observed a single time. The chain joins TRBV7-9 to TRBJ2-5; no reliable D call. The CDR3 runs to 12 residues. V lost 3 bases, J lost 8 bases, and 10 bases lay in between. Germline V lookup: CDR1 SEHNR, CDR2 FQNEAQ (reference sequence). CDR3: CASSLGSRTQYF. The CDR3 DNA sequence: TGTGCCAGCAGCTTGGGGTCTCGAACCCAGTACTTC.

V gene TRBV7-8 combines with J gene TRBJ2-7, with unresolved D. The CDR3 has 13 residues. V shed 6 bases and J shed 0 bases, with 9 bases lying between them. The V gene's germline CDR1 is SGHVS and CDR2 FQNEAQ. CDR3 amino acids: CASSRVGSYEQYF. Here the CDR3 DNA reads TGTGCCAGCAGTCGGGTGGGCTCCTACGAGCAGTACTTC.

The chain has TRBV29-1 and TRBJ2-3, with TRBD2 matching over 7 bases. CDR1 and CDR2 (germline): SQVTM, ANQGSEA. The V segment lost 3 bases and the J segment 4 bases; nucleotides outside the gene matches: 10. The CDR3 has 15 residues. The CDR3 DNA reads TGCAGCGTTGAGTGGCGGGGGACTTCATCAGATACGCAGTATTTT. Residues: CSVEWRGTSSDTQYF.